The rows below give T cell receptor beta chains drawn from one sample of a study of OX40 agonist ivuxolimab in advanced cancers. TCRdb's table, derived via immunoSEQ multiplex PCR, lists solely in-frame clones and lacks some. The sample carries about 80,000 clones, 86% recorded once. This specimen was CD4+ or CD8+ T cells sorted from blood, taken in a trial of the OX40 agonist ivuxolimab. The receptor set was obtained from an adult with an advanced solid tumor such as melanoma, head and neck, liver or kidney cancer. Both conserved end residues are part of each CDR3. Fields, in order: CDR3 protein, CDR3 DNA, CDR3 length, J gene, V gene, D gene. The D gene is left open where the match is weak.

CASTSHSKGGTEAFF,TGTGCCAGCACGTCCCATTCTAAGGGAGGCACTGAAGCTTTCTTT,15,TRBJ1-1,TRBV7-9,.
CASSPGLAGYQETQYF,TGTGCCAGCAGCCCAGGACTAGCGGGGTACCAAGAGACCCAGTACTTC,16,TRBJ2-5,TRBV7-9,TRBD2
CASSLGIWRETQYF,TGTGCCAGCAGCCTCGGGATTTGGAGGGAGACCCAGTACTTC,14,TRBJ2-5,TRBV14,.
CASSERVGTSYNSPLHF,TGTGCCAGCAGTGAAAGGGTAGGCACGTCCTATAATTCACCCCTCCACTTT,17,TRBJ1-6,TRBV6-1,.
CASSSYLTSGGTDTQYF,TGTGCCAGCAGCTCCTATCTCACTAGCGGGGGGACAGATACGCAGTATTTT,17,TRBJ2-3,TRBV7-9,TRBD2
CASSLSLTGYEQYF,TGTGCCAGCAGCCTCTCCTTGACGGGTTACGAGCAGTACTTC,14,TRBJ2-7,TRBV28,.
CASSITSNTGELFF,TGCGCCAGCAGCATCACGTCGAACACCGGGGAGCTGTTTTTT,14,TRBJ2-2,TRBV5-1,.
CASGLAGTDTQYF,TGCGCCAGCGGACTAGCGGGCACAGATACGCAGTATTTT,13,TRBJ2-3,TRBV10-1,TRBD2
CASAASPSSNQPQHF,TGTGCCAGCGCGGCCTCCCCTTCTAGCAATCAGCCCCAGCATTTT,15,TRBJ1-5,TRBV2,.
CASSYPGGVYEKLFF,TGTGCCAGCAGTTACCCCGGTGGGGTATATGAAAAACTGTTTTTT,15,TRBJ1-4,TRBV6-6,.
CATSRDTGAGNTIYF,TGTGCCACCAGCAGAGATACAGGGGCAGGAAACACCATATATTTT,15,TRBJ1-3,TRBV15,TRBD1